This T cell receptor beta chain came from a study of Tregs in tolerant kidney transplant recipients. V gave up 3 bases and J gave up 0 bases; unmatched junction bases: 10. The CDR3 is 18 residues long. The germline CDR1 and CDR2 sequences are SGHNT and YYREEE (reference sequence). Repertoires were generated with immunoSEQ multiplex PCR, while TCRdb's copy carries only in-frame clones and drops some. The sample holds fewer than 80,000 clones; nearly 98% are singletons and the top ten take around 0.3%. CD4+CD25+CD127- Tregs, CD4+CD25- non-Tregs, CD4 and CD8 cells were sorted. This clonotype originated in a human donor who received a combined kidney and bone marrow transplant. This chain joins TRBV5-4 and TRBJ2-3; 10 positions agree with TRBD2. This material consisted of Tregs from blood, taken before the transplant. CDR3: CASSSMLSGGASTDTQYF. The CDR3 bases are TGTGCCAGCAGCTCGATGCTAAGCGGGGGGGCTAGCACAGATACGCAGTATTTT.